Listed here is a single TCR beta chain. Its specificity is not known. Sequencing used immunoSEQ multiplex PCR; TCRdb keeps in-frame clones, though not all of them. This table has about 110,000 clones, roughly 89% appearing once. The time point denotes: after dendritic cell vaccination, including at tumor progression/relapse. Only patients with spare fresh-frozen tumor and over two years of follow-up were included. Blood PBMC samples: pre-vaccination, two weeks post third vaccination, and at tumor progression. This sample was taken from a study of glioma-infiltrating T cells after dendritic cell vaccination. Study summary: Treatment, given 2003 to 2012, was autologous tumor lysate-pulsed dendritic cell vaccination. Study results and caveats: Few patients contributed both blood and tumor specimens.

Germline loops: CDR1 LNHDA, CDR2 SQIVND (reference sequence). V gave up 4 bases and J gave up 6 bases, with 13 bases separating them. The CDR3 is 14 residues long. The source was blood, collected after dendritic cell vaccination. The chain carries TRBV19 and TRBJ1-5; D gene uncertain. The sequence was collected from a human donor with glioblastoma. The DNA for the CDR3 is TGTGCCAGTAGTACCCTCAGGTTGGCTCAGCCCCAGCATTTT. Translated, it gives CASSTLRLAQPQHF.